A single sample gave rise to the 8 T cell receptor beta chains below, sequenced in a study of control samples from healthy donors and cancer patients. TCRdb's table, derived via immunoSEQ multiplex PCR, lists solely in-frame clones and lacks some. The sample has roughly 120,000 clones, approximately 87% seen once. Sequenced: blood. The origin of the receptors is a man aged 25-45 years in good health.

V gene TRBV5-6 combines with J gene TRBJ2-7; 7 bases map to TRBD1. CDR3 size: 14 residues. Germline loops: CDR1 SGHDT, CDR2 YYEEEE. J was trimmed by 1 base and V by 0 bases; bases with no gene match: 1. The CDR3 nucleotides read TGTGCCAGCAGCTTGGGACAGGGTTCCTACGAGCAGTACTTC. Translated, it gives CASSLGQGSYEQYF.

The rearrangement links TRBV10-1 to TRBJ2-3, with D possibly matching TRBD1 (7 bases). This CDR3 is built from 15 residues. CDR1 is WNHNN and CDR2 is SYGVQD in the germline V gene (reference sequence). The V gene lost 4 bases and the J gene lost 5 bases, with 16 bases spanning the gap. CDR3: CASSAGGGGKDTQYF. The DNA for the CDR3 is TGCGCCAGCAGTGCAGGAGGGGGCGGAAAAGATACGCAGTATTTT.

The count of this clone is one. The chain combines TRBV27 with TRBJ2-2; D is perhaps TRBD1 (5 bases). Trimming took off 6 bases at V and 6 bases at J, with 20 bases between the two ends. CDR3 length equals 16 residues. Germline lookup yields CDR1 MNHEY and CDR2 SMNVEV (reference sequence). The CDR3 protein is CASSSASGYYAGELFF. The CDR3 nucleotides are TGTGCCAGCAGCTCCGCCTCAGGGTATTACGCCGGGGAGCTGTTTTTT.

The chain joins TRBV6-6 to TRBJ2-1; 9 bases match TRBD2. This CDR3 has 15 residues. J lost 9 bases, V lost 7 bases, and 13 bases had no gene match. CDR1 and CDR2 from the germline V gene are MNHNY and SVGAGI (reference sequence). CDR3 nucleotide sequence: TGTGCCAGCACCTCAGATGCGGGGGGGCCCAGTGAGCAGTTCTTC. Amino acids: CASTSDAGGPSEQFF.

The count of this clone is one. The chain uses TRBV2 and TRBJ1-1; tentative D call: TRBD1 (5 bases). CDR3 length: 13 amino acids. The V end lost 8 bases, the J end lost 4 bases, and 14 bases lay between the germline ends. Germline CDR1 and CDR2: SNHLY and FYNNEI. This chain's CDR3 is CASADSLGTEAFF. In DNA form, the CDR3 reads TGTGCCAGCGCAGACAGTCTGGGCACTGAAGCTTTCTTT.

The rearrangement joins TRBV5-1 to TRBJ1-4; the match to TRBD1 covers 8 bases. The CDR3 contains 14 residues. The germline V gene has CDR1 SGHRS and CDR2 YFSETQ. V lost 4 bases and J lost 11; bases outside the gene matches: 10. In nucleotides, the CDR3 is TGCGCCAGCAGCAGAGGGGACAGGAGTAGCAAACTGTTTTTT. Amino acids: CASSRGDRSSKLFF.

The chain carries TRBV7-3 and TRBJ2-6, with D possibly being TRBD1 (6 bases). V was cut by 3 bases and J by 0 bases, with 15 bases left in between. CDR1 SGHTA and CDR2 FQGTGA come from the germline V gene. The CDR3 spans 18 residues. CDR3 bases: TGTGCCAGCAGCTTTTCAGGGGAAACTTACTCTGGGGCCAACGTCCTGACTTTC. Translation gives CASSFSGETYSGANVLTF.

The chain is built from TRBV10-3 and TRBJ1-5; unclear D gene. The germline gives CDR1 ENHRY, CDR2 SYGVKD. The CDR3 sequence is 15 residues long. Trimming pared 3 bases from V and 3 bases from J, leaving 12 bases between. CDR3 nucleotide sequence: TGTGCCATCAGTGATGAGGGCGGGTCCAATCAGCCCCAGCATTTT. Its protein product is CAISDEGGSNQPQHF.